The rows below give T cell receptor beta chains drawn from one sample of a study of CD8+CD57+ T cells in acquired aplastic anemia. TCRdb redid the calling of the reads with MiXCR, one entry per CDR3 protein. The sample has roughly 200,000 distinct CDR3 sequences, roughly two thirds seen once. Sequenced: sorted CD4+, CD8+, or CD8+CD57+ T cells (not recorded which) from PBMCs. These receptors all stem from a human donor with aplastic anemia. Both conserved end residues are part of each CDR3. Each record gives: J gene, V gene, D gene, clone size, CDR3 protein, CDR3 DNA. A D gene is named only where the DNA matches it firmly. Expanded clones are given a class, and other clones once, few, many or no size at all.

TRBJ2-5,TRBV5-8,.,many,CASSLGTAWETQYF,TGTGCCAGCAGCTTAGGGACCGCATGGGAGACCCAGTACTTC
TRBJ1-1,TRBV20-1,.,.,CSAKDRSTEAFF,TGCAGTGCTAAAGACAGAAGCACTGAAGCTTTCTTT
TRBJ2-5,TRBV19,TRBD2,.,CASSIVAGVRETQYF,TGTGCCAGTAGTATCGTAGCGGGAGTTCGAGAGACCCAGTACTTC
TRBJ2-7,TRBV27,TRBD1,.,CASSFGTGGGEQYF,TGTGCCAGCAGTTTCGGGACAGGGGGTGGTGAGCAGTACTTC
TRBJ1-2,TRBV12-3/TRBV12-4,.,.,CPSSKAYRESHGYTF,TGTCCCAGCAGTAAAGCATACAGGGAGTCCCATGGCTACACCTTC
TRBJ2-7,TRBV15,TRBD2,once,CATSQLAGAYEQYF,TGTGCCACCAGCCAACTAGCGGGAGCCTACGAGCAGTACTTC
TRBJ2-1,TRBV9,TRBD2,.,CASSLLAGGSYNEQFF,TGCGCCAGCAGCTTGCTAGCGGGAGGTTCCTACAATGAGCAGTTCTTC
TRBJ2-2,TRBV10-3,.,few,CAINAGSTGELFF,TGTGCCATCAACGCAGGGTCGACCGGGGAGCTGTTTTTT
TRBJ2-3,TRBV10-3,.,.,CAISPGLTDTQYF,TGTGCCATCAGTCCGGGCCTCACAGATACGCAGTATTTT
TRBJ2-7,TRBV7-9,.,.,CASSLGSRATYEQYF,TGTGCCAGCAGCTTAGGGTCCAGGGCGACCTACGAGCAGTACTTC
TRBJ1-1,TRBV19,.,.,CASNTRGEAFF,TGTGCCAGTAACACTAGGGGGGAAGCTTTCTTT
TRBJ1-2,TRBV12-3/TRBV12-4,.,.,CASSLDSIYGYTF,TGTGCCAGCAGTCTGGACAGCATCTATGGCTACACCTTC
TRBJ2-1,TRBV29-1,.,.,CSAEVSYNEQFF,TGCAGCGCGGAGGTGTCCTACAATGAGCAGTTCTTC
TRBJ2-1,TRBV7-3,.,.,CASSLMSGSEQFF,TGTGCCAGCAGCTTAATGTCAGGGAGTGAGCAGTTCTTC
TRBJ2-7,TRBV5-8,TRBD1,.,CASSLYEGTGSYEQYF,TGTGCCAGCAGCTTGTACGAGGGGACAGGGAGTTACGAGCAGTACTTC
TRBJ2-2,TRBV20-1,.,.,CSARDLLTGELFF,TGCAGTGCTAGAGATTTGCTGACCGGGGAGCTGTTTTTT
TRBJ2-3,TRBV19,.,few,CASRLNVADTQYF,TGTGCCAGTAGACTAAATGTGGCAGATACGCAGTATTTT
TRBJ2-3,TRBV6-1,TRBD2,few,CASGRLAGAKDTQYF,TGTGCCAGCGGAAGACTAGCGGGGGCAAAAGATACGCAGTATTTT
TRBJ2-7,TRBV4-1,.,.,CASSPGRALYEQYF,TGCGCCAGCAGCCCCGGCAGGGCCCTCTACGAGCAGTACTTC
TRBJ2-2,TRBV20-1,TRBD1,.,CSARVGQGGTGELFF,TGCAGTGCTAGAGTGGGACAGGGTGGGACCGGGGAGCTGTTTTTT
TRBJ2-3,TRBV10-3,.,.,CAIMAGSTDTQYF,TGTGCCATCATGGCGGGTAGCACAGATACGCAGTATTTT
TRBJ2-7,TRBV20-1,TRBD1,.,CSARGDSTYEQYF,TGCAGTGCTAGGGGGGACAGTACCTACGAGCAGTACTTC
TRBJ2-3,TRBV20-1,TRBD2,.,CSATLGGLEEDTQYF,TGCAGTGCTACATTGGGGGGGTTGGAGGAAGATACGCAGTATTTT
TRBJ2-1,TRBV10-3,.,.,CAIRPPGPSYNEQFF,TGTGCCATCAGGCCTCCGGGCCCCTCCTACAATGAGCAGTTCTTC